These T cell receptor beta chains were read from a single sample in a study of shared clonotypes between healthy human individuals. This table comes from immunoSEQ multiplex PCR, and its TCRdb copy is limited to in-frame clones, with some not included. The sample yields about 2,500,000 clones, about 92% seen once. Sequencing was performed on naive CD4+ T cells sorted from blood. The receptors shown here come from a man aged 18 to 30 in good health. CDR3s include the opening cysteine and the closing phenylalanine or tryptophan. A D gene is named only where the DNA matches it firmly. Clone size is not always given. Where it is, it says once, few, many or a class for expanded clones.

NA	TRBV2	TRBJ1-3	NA	TGTGCCAGCAGTGAAGTAGGAGGAGTATCTGGAAACACCATATATTTT	CASSEVGGVSGNTIYF
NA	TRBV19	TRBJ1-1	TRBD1	TGTGCCAGTACCAACAGGGGAGTGAACACTGAAGCTTTCTTT	CASTNRGVNTEAFF
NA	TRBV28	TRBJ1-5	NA	TGTGCCAGCAGTTTGACTAGGGGCACGGGCAATCAGCCCCAGCATTTT	CASSLTRGTGNQPQHF
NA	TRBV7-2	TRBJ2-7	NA	TGTGCCAGCAGCCCCCGGGGTGGCGACGAGCAGTACTTC	CASSPRGGDEQYF
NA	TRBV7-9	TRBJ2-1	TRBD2	TGTGCCAGCAGCTTAGGGGGGACTAGCGGGAGGGCCTATGAGCAGTTCTTC	CASSLGGTSGRAYEQFF
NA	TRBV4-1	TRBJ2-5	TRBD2	TGCGCCAGCAGCCGACCGGGACTAGCGGAACAAGAGACCCAGTACTTC	CASSRPGLAEQETQYF
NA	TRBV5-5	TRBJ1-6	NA	TGTGCCAGCAGCTTGGCCTCGGACCTCTCGACTCCCCTCCACTTT	CASSLASDLSTPLHF
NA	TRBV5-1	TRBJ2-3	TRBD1	TGCGCCAGCAGCTTGGGGGCAGGGGGCGCAGCCAAGGCAGATACGCAGTATTTT	CASSLGAGGAAKADTQYF
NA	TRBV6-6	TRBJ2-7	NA	TGTGCCAGCGGACGACAGCCGGAGGGCGAGCAGTACTTC	CASGRQPEGEQYF
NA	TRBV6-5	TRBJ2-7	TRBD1	TGTGCCAGCAGTCCGGGACAGCCTTACGAGCAGTACTTC	CASSPGQPYEQYF
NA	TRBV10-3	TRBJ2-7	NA	TGTGCCATCAGTGAGTCGGGGGGCAGCTCCTACGAGCAGTACTTC	CAISESGGSSYEQYF
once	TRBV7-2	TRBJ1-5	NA	TGTGCCAGCAGCTTAAACCCTAATCTGCCCCAGCATTTT	CASSLNPNLPQHF
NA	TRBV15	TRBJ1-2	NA	TGTGCCACCAGCAGAGATTCTCTTACCGGTACCGATGGCTACACCTTC	CATSRDSLTGTDGYTF
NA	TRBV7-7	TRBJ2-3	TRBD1	TGTGCTAGCAGCTCCTTACCTAGGACAGGGAAAGATACGCAGTATTTT	CASSSLPRTGKDTQYF
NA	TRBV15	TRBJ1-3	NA	TGTGCCACCAGCCGGCTTAAAAGGAACACCATATATTTT	CATSRLKRNTIYF
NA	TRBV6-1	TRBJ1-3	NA	TGTGCCAGCACAGAAGTTGCTTTGGCGAACACCATATATTTT	CASTEVALANTIYF
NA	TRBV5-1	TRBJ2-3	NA	TGCGCCAGCAGCCCGGGGCCGCAGGGAGATACGCAGTATTTT	CASSPGPQGDTQYF
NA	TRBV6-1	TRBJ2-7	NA	TGTGCCAGCAGTGAAAAGTATCGGACCTACGAGCAGTACTTC	CASSEKYRTYEQYF
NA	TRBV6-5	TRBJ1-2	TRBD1	TGTGCCAGCAGTCGTCCGGGACAGGGCTCCTATGGCTACACCTTC	CASSRPGQGSYGYTF
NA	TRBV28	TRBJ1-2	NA	TGTGCCAGCAGTTTAGCAGGGGAAGTCTATGGCTACACCTTC	CASSLAGEVYGYTF
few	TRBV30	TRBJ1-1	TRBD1	TGTGCCTGGACGGGACAGGGGAACACTGAAGCTTTCTTT	CAWTGQGNTEAFF
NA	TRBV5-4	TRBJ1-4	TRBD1	TGTGCCAGCAGCTTGGCCCCAGGGGGCACTAATGAAAAACTGTTTTTT	CASSLAPGGTNEKLFF
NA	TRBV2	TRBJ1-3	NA	TGTGCCAGCAGTGGAGGGAGGAGTAACACCATATATTTT	CASSGGRSNTIYF
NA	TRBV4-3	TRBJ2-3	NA	TGCGCCAGCAGCCAAGAGGGCCTAACCACAGATACGCAGTATTTT	CASSQEGLTTDTQYF
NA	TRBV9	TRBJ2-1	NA	TGTGCCAGCAGCGGATCGACGGGGGCCTACAATGAGCAGTTCTTC	CASSGSTGAYNEQFF
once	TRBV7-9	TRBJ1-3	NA	TGTGCCAGCAGCTTACCGGCAGGGAGGAGAAACACCATATATTTT	CASSLPAGRRNTIYF
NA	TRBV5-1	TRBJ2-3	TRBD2	TGCGCCAGCAGCCCCCTAGCGGCCACAGATACGCAGTATTTT	CASSPLAATDTQYF
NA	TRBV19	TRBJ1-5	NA	TGTGCCAGTAGTATAGGGTGGCTCCAAGGTCGTTACGGTCAGCCCCAGCATTTT	CASSIGWLQGRYGQPQHF
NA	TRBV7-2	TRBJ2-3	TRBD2	TGTGCCAGCAGCGGGCGACTAGCGGGAGCTACAGATACGCAGTATTTT	CASSGRLAGATDTQYF
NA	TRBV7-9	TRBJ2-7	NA	TGTGCCAGCACCCAGGGGGGTGTCCCGAGCTCCTACGAGCAGTACTTC	CASTQGGVPSSYEQYF
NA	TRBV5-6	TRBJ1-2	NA	TGTGCCAGCAGCTTGGTGGACAGAATCATCTATGGCTACACCTTC	CASSLVDRIIYGYTF
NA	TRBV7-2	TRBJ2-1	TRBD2	TGTGCCAGCAGCCGAGCGGGAGGGCTCTACAATGAGCAGTTCTTC	CASSRAGGLYNEQFF
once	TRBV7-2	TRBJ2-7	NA	TGTGCCAGCAGCCAGGCGGACAGCTACGAGCAGTACTTC	CASSQADSYEQYF
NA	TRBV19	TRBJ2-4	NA	TGTGCCACCGAATGGGGGCCCCAAAACATTCAGTACTTC	CATEWGPQNIQYF
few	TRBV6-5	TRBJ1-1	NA	TGTGCCAGCAACCCCGCAGGGTTAGTAACTGAAGCTTTCTTT	CASNPAGLVTEAFF
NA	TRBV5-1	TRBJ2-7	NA	TGCGCCAGCAGCTTGGAGACTAAGCCCCAGGCGGGCGAGCAGTACTTC	CASSLETKPQAGEQYF
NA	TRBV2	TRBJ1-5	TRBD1	TGTGCCAGCAGTCGCAGACAGGGTCAGCCCCAGCATTTT	CASSRRQGQPQHF
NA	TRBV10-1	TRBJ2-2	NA	TGCGCCAGCCGGCGGACTAAGGACACCGGGGAGCTGTTTTTT	CASRRTKDTGELFF
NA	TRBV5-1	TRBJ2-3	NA	TGCGCCAGCAGCTTAAGCGGCACTAGCACAGATACGCAGTATTTT	CASSLSGTSTDTQYF
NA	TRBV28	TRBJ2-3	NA	TGTGCCAACTCGAAAGGGCCCCCTATCACAGATACGCAGTATTTT	CANSKGPPITDTQYF
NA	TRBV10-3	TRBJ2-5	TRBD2	TGTGCCACGCTCCCGACTAGCGGGACTCAAGAGACCCAGTACTTC	CATLPTSGTQETQYF
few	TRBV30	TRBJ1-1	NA	TGTGCCTGGAGTGGCGACCGGAACACTGAAGCTTTCTTT	CAWSGDRNTEAFF
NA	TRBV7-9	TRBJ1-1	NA	TGTGCCAGCAGCTTTCGGAACACTGAAGCTTTCTTT	CASSFRNTEAFF
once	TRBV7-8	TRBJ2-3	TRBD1	TGTGCCAGCAGCTTAGCCCGACAGGGGGGGTTTGATACGCAGTATTTT	CASSLARQGGFDTQYF
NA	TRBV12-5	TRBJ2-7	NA	TGTGCTAGTGGTTTGGGGCCTCCTCCTACCTACGAGCAGTACTTC	CASGLGPPPTYEQYF
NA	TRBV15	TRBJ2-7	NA	TGTGCCACCAGCAGAGAACGATGGGGCTACGAGCAGTACTTC	CATSRERWGYEQYF
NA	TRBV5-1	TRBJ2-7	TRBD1	TGCGCCAGCAGCTCGGGACAGACCCTGTGGTACTTC	CASSSGQTLWYF
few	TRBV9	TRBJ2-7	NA	TGTGCCAGCAGCCCGGGGAGCAGCTACGAGCAGTACTTC	CASSPGSSYEQYF
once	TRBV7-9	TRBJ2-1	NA	TGTGCCAGCAGCTTAAATTCTCAGGACAATGAGCAGTTCTTC	CASSLNSQDNEQFF
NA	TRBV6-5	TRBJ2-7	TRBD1	TGTGCCAGCAGTCAGTCAGGGGGCCCCACCTACGAGCAGTACTTC	CASSQSGGPTYEQYF
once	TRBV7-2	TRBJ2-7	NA	TGTGCCAGCAGCCTGGGACCCCAAGAGGCGCAGTACTTC	CASSLGPQEAQYF
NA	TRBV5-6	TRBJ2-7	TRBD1	TGTGCCAGCAGCTTGGACAGGGGGTCCTACGAGCAGTACTTC	CASSLDRGSYEQYF